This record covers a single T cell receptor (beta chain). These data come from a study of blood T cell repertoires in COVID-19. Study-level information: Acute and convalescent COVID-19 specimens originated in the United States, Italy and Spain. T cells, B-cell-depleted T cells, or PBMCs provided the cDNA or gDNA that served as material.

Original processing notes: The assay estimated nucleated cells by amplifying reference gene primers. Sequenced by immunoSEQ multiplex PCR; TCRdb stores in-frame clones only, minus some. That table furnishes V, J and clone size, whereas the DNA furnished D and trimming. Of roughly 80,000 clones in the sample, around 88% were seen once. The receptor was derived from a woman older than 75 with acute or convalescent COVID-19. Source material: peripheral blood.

The chain's CDR3 is CASSQDGTGPRRQPQHF. In DNA form, the CDR3 reads TGCGCCAGCAGCCAAGATGGGACAGGACCTCGACGACAGCCCCAGCATTTT. The chain couples TRBV4-3 to TRBJ1-5, with 8 bases lining up with TRBD1. V lost 0 bases, J lost 7 bases, and 11 bases stayed unmatched. The germline CDR1 and CDR2 sequences are LGHNA and YSLEER. The CDR3 contains 17 residues.